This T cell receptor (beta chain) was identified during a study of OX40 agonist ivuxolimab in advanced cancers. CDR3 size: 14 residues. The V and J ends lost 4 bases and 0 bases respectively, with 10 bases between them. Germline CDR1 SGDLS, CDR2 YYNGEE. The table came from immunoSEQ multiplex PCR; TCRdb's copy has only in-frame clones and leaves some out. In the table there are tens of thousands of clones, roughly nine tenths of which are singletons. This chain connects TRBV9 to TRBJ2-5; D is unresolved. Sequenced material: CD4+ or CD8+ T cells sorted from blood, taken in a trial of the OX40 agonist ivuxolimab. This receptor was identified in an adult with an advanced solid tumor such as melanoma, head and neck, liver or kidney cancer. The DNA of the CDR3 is TGTGCCAGCAGCCCCCCCAGGAACCAAGAGACCCAGTACTTC. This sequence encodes CASSPPRNQETQYF.